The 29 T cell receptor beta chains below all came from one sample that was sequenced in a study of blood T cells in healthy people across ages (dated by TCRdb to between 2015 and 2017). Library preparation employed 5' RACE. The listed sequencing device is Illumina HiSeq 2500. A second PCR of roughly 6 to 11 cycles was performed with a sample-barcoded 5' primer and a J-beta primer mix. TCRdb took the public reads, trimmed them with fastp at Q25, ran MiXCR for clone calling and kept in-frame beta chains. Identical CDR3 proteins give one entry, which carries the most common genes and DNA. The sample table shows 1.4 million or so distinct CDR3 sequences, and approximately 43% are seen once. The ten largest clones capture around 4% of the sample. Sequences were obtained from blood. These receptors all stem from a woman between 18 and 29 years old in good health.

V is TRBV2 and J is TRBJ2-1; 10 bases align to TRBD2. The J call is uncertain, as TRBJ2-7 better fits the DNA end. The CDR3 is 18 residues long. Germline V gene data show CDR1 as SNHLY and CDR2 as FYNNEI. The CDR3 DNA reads TGTGCCAGCAGTGATCCTAGCGGGGGCACCGGGTCCTACAATGAGCAGTACTTC. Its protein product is CASSDPSGGTGSYNEQYF.

CDR3 amino acids: CASSFPPRTSGRDDNEQFF. CDR3 DNA: TGTGCCAGCAGCTTTCCCCCCCGGACTAGCGGGAGAGACGACAATGAGCAGTTCTTC. The rearrangement joins TRBV11-2 to TRBJ2-1; 13 bases map to TRBD2. The CDR3 has 19 residues. Germline CDR1 SGHAT, CDR2 FQNNGV. After removal of 3 bases from V and 5 bases from J, the junction contained 13 bases not matched to a gene.

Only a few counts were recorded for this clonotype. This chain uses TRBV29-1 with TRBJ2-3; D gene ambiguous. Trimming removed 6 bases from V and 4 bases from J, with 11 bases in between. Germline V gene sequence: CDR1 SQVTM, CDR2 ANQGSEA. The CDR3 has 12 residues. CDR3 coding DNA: TGCAGCGTCTCCCACCCACCAGATACGCAGTATTTT. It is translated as CSVSHPPDTQYF.

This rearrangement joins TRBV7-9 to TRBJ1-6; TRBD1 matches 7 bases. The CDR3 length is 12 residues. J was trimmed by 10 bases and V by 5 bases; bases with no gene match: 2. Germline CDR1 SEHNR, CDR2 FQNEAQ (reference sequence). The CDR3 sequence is CASSTGQSPLHF. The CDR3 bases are TGTGCCAGCAGCACGGGACAGTCACCCCTCCACTTT.

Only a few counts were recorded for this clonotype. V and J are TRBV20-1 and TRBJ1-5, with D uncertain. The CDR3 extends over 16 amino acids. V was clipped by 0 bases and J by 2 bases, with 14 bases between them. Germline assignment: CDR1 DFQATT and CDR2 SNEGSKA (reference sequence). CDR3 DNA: TGCAGTGCTAGAGATTGGATGGGAGGTGGCAATCAGCCCCAGCATTTT. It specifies CSARDWMGGGNQPQHF.

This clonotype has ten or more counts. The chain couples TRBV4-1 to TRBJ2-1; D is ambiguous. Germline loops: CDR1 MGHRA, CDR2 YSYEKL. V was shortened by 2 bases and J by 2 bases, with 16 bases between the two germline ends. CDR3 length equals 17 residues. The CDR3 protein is CASSQFVRQRTYNEQFF. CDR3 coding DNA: TGCGCCAGCAGCCAATTCGTGCGGCAAAGAACCTACAATGAGCAGTTCTTC.

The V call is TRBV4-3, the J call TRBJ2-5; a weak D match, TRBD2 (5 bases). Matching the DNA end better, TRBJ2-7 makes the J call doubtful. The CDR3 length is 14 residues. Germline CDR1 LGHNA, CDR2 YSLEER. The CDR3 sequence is CASSPVVGEVEQYF. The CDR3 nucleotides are TGCGCCAGCAGCCCTGTTGTGGGAGAGGTCGAGCAGTACTTC.

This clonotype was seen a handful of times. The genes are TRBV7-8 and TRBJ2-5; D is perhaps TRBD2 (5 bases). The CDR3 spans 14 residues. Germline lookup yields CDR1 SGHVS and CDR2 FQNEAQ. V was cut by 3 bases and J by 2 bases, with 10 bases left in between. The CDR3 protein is CASSFRTLQETQYF. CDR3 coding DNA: TGTGCCAGCAGCTTCAGGACTCTACAAGAGACCCAGTACTTC. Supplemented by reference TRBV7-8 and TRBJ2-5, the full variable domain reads GAGVSQSPRYKVAKRGQDVALRCDPISGHVSLFWYQQALGQGPEFLTYFQNEAQLDKSGLPSDRFFAERPEGSVSTLKIQRTQQEDSAVYLCASSFRTLQETQYFGPGTRLLVL.

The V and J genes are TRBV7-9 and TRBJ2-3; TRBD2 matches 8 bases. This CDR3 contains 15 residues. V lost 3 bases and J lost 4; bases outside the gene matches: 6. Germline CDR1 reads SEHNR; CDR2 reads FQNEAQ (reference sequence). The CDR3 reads CASSLTRLAPDTQYF. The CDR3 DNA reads TGTGCCAGCAGCTTGACCAGACTAGCGCCAGATACGCAGTATTTT.

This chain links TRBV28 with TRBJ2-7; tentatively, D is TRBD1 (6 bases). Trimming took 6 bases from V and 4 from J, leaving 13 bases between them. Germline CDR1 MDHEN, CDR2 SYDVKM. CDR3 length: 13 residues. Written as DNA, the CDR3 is TGTGCCAGCAGAACCGGGACACTGTACGAGCAGTACTTC. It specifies CASRTGTLYEQYF. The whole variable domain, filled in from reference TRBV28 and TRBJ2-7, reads DVKVTQSSRYLVKRTGEKVFLECVQDMDHENMFWYRQDPGLGLRLIYFSYDVKMKEKGDIPEGYSVSREKKERFSLILESASTNQTSMYLCASRTGTLYEQYFGPGTRLTVT.

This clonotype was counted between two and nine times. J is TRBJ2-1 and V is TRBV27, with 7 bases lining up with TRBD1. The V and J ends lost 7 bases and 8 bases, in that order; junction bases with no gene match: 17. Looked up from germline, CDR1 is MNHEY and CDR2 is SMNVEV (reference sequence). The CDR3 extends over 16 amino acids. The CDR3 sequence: CASTLSVAGGSDEQFF. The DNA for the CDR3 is TGTGCCAGCACCCTCAGCGTGGCAGGGGGTTCGGATGAGCAGTTCTTC.

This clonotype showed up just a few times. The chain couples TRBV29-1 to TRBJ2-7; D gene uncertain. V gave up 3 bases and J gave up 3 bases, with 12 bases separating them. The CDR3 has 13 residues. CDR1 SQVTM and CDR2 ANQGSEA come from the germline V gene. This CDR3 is CSVDGPRGYEQYF. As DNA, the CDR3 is TGCAGCGTTGATGGTCCGCGTGGCTACGAGCAGTACTTC.

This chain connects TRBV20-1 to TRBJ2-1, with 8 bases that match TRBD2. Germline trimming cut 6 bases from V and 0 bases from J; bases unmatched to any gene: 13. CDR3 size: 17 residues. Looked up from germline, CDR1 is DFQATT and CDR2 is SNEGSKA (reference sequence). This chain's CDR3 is CSAPDLAGLYSYNEQFF. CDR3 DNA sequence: TGCAGTGCCCCAGATTTAGCGGGATTATACTCCTACAATGAGCAGTTCTTC.

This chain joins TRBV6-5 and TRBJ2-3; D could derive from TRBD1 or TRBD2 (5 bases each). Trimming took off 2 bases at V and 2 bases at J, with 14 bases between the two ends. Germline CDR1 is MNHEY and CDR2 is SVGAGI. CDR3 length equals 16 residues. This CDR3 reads CASSYDWGYATDTQYF. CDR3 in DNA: TGTGCCAGCAGTTACGATTGGGGGTACGCCACAGATACGCAGTATTTT.

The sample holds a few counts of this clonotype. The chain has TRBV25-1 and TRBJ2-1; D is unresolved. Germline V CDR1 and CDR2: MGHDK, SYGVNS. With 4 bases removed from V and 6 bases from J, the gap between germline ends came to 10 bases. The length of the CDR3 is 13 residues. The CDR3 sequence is CASSVQQINEQFF. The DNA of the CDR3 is TGTGCCAGCAGTGTACAACAGATCAATGAGCAGTTCTTC.

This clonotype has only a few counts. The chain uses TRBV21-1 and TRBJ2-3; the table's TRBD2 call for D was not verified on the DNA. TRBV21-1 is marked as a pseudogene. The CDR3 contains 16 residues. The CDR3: CASSKALGGRSDTQYF. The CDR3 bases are TGTGCCAGCAGCAAAGCGCTGGGAGGGAGGTCCGATACGCAGTATTTT.

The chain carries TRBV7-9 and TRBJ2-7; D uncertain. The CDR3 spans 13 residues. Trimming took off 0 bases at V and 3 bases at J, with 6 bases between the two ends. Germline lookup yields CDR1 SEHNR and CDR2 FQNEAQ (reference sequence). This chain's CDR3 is CASSLATLYEQYF. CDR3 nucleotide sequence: TGTGCCAGCAGCTTAGCGACTCTCTACGAGCAGTACTTC.

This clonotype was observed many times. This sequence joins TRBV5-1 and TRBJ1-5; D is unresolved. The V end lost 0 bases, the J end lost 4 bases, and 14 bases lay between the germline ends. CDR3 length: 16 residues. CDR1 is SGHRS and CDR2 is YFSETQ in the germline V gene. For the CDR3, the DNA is TGCGCCAGCAGCTTGGCCAATACAGTCCATAATCAGCCCCAGCATTTT. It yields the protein CASSLANTVHNQPQHF. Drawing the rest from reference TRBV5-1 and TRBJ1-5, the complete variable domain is KAGVTQTPRYLIKTRGQQVTLSCSPISGHRSVSWYQQTPGQGLQFLFEYFSETQRNKGNFPGRFSGRQFSNSRSEMNVSTLELGDSALYLCASSLANTVHNQPQHFGDGTRLSIL.

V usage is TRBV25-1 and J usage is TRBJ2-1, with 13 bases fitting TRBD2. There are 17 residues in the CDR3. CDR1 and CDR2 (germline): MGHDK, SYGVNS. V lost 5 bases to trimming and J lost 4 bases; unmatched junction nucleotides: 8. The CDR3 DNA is TGTGCCAGCAGTCGGACTAGCGGGGGACAGTATTACAATGAGCAGTTCTTC. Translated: CASSRTSGGQYYNEQFF.

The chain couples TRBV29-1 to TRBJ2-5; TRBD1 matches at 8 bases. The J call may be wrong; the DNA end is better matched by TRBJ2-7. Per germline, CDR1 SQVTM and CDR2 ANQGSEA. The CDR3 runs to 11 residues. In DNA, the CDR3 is TGCAGCGCCGACAGGGGATCCGAGCAGTACTTC. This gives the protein CSADRGSEQYF.

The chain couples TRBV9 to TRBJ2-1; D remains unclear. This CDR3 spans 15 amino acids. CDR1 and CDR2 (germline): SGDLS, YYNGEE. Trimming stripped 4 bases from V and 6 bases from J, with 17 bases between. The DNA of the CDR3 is TGTGCCAGCAGCACTCCCTCCGTCAGCTCCAATGAGCAGTTCTTC. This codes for CASSTPSVSSNEQFF.

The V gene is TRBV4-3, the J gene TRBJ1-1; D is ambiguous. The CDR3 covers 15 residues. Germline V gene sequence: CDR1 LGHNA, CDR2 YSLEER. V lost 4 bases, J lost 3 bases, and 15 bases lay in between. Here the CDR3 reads CASSPHLAGDTEAFF. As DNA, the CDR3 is TGCGCCAGCAGCCCCCATCTCGCGGGTGACACTGAAGCTTTCTTT.

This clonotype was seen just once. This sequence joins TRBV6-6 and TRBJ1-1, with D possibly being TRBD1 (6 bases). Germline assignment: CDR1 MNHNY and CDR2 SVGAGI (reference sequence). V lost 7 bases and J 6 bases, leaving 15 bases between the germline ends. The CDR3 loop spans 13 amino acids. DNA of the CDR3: TGTGCCAGCACCACCCGGGGGGCGGCTGAAGCTTTCTTT. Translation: CASTTRGAAEAFF.

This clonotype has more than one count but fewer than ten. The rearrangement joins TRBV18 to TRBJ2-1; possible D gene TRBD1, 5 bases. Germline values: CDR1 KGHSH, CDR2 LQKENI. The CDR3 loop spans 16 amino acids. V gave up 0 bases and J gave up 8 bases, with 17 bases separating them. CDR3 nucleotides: TGTGCCAGCTCACCACCTGTAGGACAAGCAGGTTATGAGCAGTTCTTC. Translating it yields CASSPPVGQAGYEQFF.

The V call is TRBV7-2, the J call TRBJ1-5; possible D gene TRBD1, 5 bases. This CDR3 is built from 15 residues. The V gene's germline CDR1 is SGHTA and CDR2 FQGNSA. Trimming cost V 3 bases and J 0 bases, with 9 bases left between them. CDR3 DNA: TGTGCCAGCAGCTTCGTCAGGGATAGCAATCAGCCCCAGCATTTT. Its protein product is CASSFVRDSNQPQHF. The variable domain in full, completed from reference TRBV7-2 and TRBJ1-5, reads GAGVSQSPSNKVTEKGKDVELRCDPISGHTALYWYRQSLGQGLEFLIYFQGNSAPDKSGLPSDRFSAERTGGSVSTLTIQRTQQEDSAVYLCASSFVRDSNQPQHFGDGTRLSIL.

The CDR3 sequence: CASSPLTLYQPQHF. CDR3 DNA: TGTGCCAGCAGTCCCCTGACACTATATCAGCCCCAGCATTTT. The V call is TRBV6-2 or TRBV6-3, the J call TRBJ1-5; D not resolved. The CDR3 spans 14 residues. V was shortened by 5 bases and J by 5 bases, with 13 bases between the two germline ends. The germline V gene has CDR1 MNHEY and CDR2 SVGEGT.

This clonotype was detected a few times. The CDR3 is CSARTGTNTYEQYF. The CDR3, as DNA: TGCAGTGCTAGGACCGGGACAAATACCTACGAGCAGTACTTC. This chain uses TRBV20-1 with TRBJ2-7; possible D gene TRBD1, 6 bases. Trimming left V 3 bases short and J 2 bases short, with 14 bases between. The CDR3 runs 14 residues. CDR1 is DFQATT, CDR2 SNEGSKA, per germline (reference sequence).

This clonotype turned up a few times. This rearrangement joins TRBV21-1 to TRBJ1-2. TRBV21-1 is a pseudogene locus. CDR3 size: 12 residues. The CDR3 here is CASYLGNYGYTF. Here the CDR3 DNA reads TGTGCCAGTTATTTGGGGAACTATGGCTACACCTTC.

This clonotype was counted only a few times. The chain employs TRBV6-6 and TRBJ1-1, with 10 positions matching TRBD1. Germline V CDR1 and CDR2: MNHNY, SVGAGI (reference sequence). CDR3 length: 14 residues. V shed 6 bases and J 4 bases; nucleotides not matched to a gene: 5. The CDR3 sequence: CASSWDRGGTEAFF. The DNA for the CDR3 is TGTGCCAGCAGCTGGGACAGGGGTGGCACTGAAGCTTTCTTT.